This passage covers 16 T cell receptor beta chains from one sample sequenced in a study of identical twins. TCRdb independently ran MiXCR on the 5' RACE reads; one entry per CDR3 protein. The sample has more than 600,000 distinct CDR3 sequences, 15% to 20% seen once. These sequences were also reported in another study, on T cells expressing NK-cell markers.

The specimen was PBMCs. The source is a woman under 30 in good health.

This clonotype showed up just a few times. The chain uses TRBV10-3 and TRBJ2-1, with TRBD2 matching over 15 bases. The junction had 2 bases not matched to a gene; V was cut back by 10 bases and J by 7 bases. The CDR3 is 13 amino acids. Germline loops: CDR1 ENHRY, CDR2 SYGVKD. The CDR3 spells CATGLAGGNEQFF. CDR3 nucleotides: TGTGCCACTGGACTAGCGGGAGGGAATGAGCAGTTCTTC.

This clonotype turned up a few times. This chain joins TRBV29-1 and TRBJ2-2, with D maybe TRBD1 (5 bases). CDR3 size: 14 residues. Germline CDR1 is SQVTM and CDR2 is ANQGSEA. V was cut by 7 bases and J by 4 bases, with 16 bases left in between. The CDR3 protein is CSARTTVPTGELFF. The DNA of the CDR3 is TGCAGCGCAAGAACGACAGTCCCCACCGGGGAGCTGTTTTTT.

This clonotype has only a few counts. This chain joins TRBV5-1 and TRBJ2-7, with 7 bases fitting TRBD2. CDR3 length equals 15 residues. J gave up 0 bases and V 1 base, and 4 bases lay outside the gene matches. Germline V lookup: CDR1 SGHRS, CDR2 YFSETQ. The CDR3 bases are TGCGCCAGCAGCTTGACTAGCGCTTACTCCTACGAGCAGTACTTC. This sequence encodes CASSLTSAYSYEQYF.

This clonotype was seen a handful of times. The V call is TRBV6-5, the J call TRBJ2-7; TRBD2 might be the D (6 bases). The germline CDR1 and CDR2 sequences are MNHEY and SVGAGI. CDR3 length: 15 residues. V lost 0 bases to trimming and J lost 0 bases, with 9 bases between them. As DNA, the CDR3 is TGTGCCAGCAGTTACTCGTGGCGGGGCTCCTACGAGCAGTACTTC. This codes for CASSYSWRGSYEQYF.

This clonotype has only a few counts. The rearrangement joins TRBV20-1 to TRBJ2-7; possibly TRBD1 for D (6 bases). The V end lost 3 bases, the J end lost 2 bases, and 14 bases lay between the germline ends. Germline V lookup: CDR1 DFQATT, CDR2 SNEGSKA (reference sequence). The CDR3 totals 14 residues. The CDR3: CSARGFGQPYEQYF. The CDR3 coding sequence is TGCAGTGCTAGGGGATTCGGACAGCCCTACGAGCAGTACTTC.

V and J are TRBV11-2 and TRBJ1-1; D gene ambiguous. Trimming left V 0 bases short and J 2 bases short, with 10 bases between. Per germline, CDR1 SGHAT and CDR2 FQNNGV. The length of the CDR3 is 15 residues. In nucleotides, the CDR3 is TGTGCCAGCAGCTTAGATCCCGCACCAAACACTGAAGCTTTCTTT. Translation gives CASSLDPAPNTEAFF. The full variable domain, rest sourced from reference TRBV11-2 and TRBJ1-1, is EAGVAQSPRYKIIEKRQSVAFWCNPISGHATLYWYQQILGQGPKLLIQFQNNGVVDDSQLPKDRFSAERLKGVDSTLKIQPAKLEDSAVYLCASSLDPAPNTEAFFGQGTRLTVV.

This clonotype showed up many times. V gene TRBV7-6 combines with J gene TRBJ2-1; D is unclear. Trimming removed 1 base from V and 6 bases from J, with 10 bases in between. The germline gives CDR1 SGHVS, CDR2 FNYEAQ. The CDR3 covers 14 residues. CDR3 protein: CASSLGGTSNEQFF. The DNA for the CDR3 is TGTGCCAGCAGCTTAGGGGGTACCTCCAATGAGCAGTTCTTC.

V is TRBV6-6 and J is TRBJ1-5, with D unresolved. V lost 2 bases to trimming and J lost 3 bases, with 5 bases between them. Germline V lookup: CDR1 MNHNY, CDR2 SVGAGI (reference sequence). The CDR3 runs 13 residues. CDR3 sequence: CASSYGDNQPQHF. CDR3 nucleotides: TGTGCCAGCAGTTACGGAGACAATCAGCCCCAGCATTTT.

The chain joins TRBV20-1 to TRBJ2-1; D is perhaps TRBD2 (5 bases). Germline V gene lookup returns CDR1 DFQATT and CDR2 SNEGSKA (reference sequence). The CDR3 runs 15 residues. Deletions cut 6 bases from V and 7 bases from J, with 22 bases between. For the CDR3, the DNA is TGCAGTGCGCCATCTAGCTATCATCGGGTAAATGAGCAGTTCTTC. Protein: CSAPSSYHRVNEQFF.

J is TRBJ2-1 and V is TRBV20-1; the match to TRBD2 covers 8 bases. J lost 7 bases, V lost 0 bases, and 5 bases had no gene match. CDR3 length equals 14 residues. Per germline, CDR1 DFQATT and CDR2 SNEGSKA (reference sequence). Written as DNA, the CDR3 is TGCAGTGCTAGAGATCCGGGGGGGCCGAATGAGCAGTTCTTC. Translated, it gives CSARDPGGPNEQFF.

This clonotype was observed a few times. This chain uses TRBV4-3 with TRBJ2-6; 8 nucleotides line up with TRBD1. The CDR3 covers 16 residues. From germline, CDR1 is LGHNA and CDR2 YSLEER. J gave up 2 bases and V 2 bases, and 2 bases lay outside the gene matches. CDR3 amino acids: CASSQRQGTGANVLTF. CDR3 DNA: TGCGCCAGCAGCCAAAGACAGGGGACTGGGGCCAACGTCCTGACTTTC.

The chain recombines TRBV6-5 with TRBJ2-5; 8 positions agree with TRBD1. This CDR3 contains 15 residues. V shed 3 bases, J shed 5 bases, and the junction held 8 bases outside the gene matches. CDR1 is MNHEY, CDR2 SVGAGI, per germline. The CDR3 is CASSYQGQGQETQYF. CDR3 nucleotides: TGTGCCAGCAGTTATCAAGGACAGGGTCAGGAGACCCAGTACTTC.

This clonotype was counted between two and nine times. This sequence joins TRBV19 and TRBJ1-1, with a weak D call TRBD1 (6 bases). The CDR3 extends over 16 amino acids. Deletions cut 3 bases from V and 5 bases from J, with 19 bases between. CDR1 is LNHDA, CDR2 SQIVND, per germline (reference sequence). Written as DNA, the CDR3 is TGTGCCAGTAGTATCCCCATGACAGGTATCCGAACTGAAGCTTTCTTT. Its protein is CASSIPMTGIRTEAFF.

There are a few counts of this clonotype. The chain employs TRBV20-1 and TRBJ2-1; 8 nucleotides line up with TRBD2. Germline CDR1 is DFQATT and CDR2 is SNEGSKA (reference sequence). This CDR3 has 16 residues. J gave up 8 bases and V 3 bases, and 15 bases lay outside the gene matches. The chain's CDR3 is CSARGERGPREDEQFF. The CDR3 DNA reads as TGCAGTGCTAGGGGGGAGCGGGGGCCCCGGGAGGATGAGCAGTTCTTC.

This clonotype was seen only a few times. The chain is built from TRBV5-5 and TRBJ2-2, with a possible D match to TRBD1 (6 bases). From germline, CDR1 is SGHKS and CDR2 YYEKEE (reference sequence). The CDR3 spans 14 residues. Trimming shortened V by 3 bases and J by 4 bases, and 10 bases separated the two germline ends. This CDR3 is CASSWTDFTGELFF. The DNA for the CDR3 is TGTGCCAGCAGCTGGACAGATTTCACCGGGGAGCTGTTTTTT.

This clonotype has a handful of counts. The gene calls are TRBV20-1 and TRBJ1-5; D not resolved. The CDR3 is 14 amino acids. Trimming removed 0 bases from V and 0 bases from J, with 6 bases in between. The germline gives CDR1 DFQATT, CDR2 SNEGSKA (reference sequence). The CDR3 protein is CSARDPYSNQPQHF. For the CDR3, the DNA is TGCAGTGCTAGAGATCCCTATAGCAATCAGCCCCAGCATTTT.